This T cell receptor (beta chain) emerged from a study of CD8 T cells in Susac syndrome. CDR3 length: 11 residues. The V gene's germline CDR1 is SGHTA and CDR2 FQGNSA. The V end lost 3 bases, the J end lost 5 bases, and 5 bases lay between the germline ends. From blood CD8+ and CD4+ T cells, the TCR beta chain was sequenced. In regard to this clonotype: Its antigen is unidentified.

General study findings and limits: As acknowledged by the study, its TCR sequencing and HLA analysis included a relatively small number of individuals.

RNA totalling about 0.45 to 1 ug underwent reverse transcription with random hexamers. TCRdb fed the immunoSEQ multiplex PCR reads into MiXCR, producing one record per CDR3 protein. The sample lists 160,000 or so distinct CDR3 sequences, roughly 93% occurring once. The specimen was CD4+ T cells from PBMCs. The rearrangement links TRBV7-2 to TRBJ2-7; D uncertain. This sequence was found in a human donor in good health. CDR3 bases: TGTGCCAGCAGCTTTTTCAACGAGCAGTACTTC. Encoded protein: CASSFFNEQYF.